A selection of T cell receptor beta chains follows, all from one sample in a study of early T cells in non-severe SARS-CoV-2 infection. Each CDR3 protein gets one entry after TCRdb re-called the 5' RACE reads with MiXCR. Of around 77,000 distinct CDR3 sequences detected, roughly 12% appear once; the ten largest clones hold 15% to 18%. The sequencing here drew on whole blood, taken at baseline. The receptors stem from an adult who was a healthcare worker with PCR-confirmed SARS-CoV-2 infection or an uninfected control (not recorded which). The donor label of this sample is uncertain. Each CDR3 is given with its conserved first and last residue. Fields, in order: D gene, J gene, clone size, CDR3 length, V gene, CDR3 protein, CDR3 DNA. D genes are given only for firm matches. Not every row has a clone size; where given, it reads once, few, many or a size class.

TRBD1	TRBJ2-7	few	13	TRBV20-1	CSASEGARYEQYF	TGCAGTGCTAGTGAGGGGGCGCGGTACGAGCAGTACTTC
-	TRBJ1-6	-	16	TRBV6-2/TRBV6-3	CASSYGASSYNSPLHF	TGTGCCAGCAGTTACGGGGCGAGCTCCTATAATTCACCCCTCCACTTT
-	TRBJ2-5	few	12	TRBV5-1	CASSPGRETQYF	TGCGCCAGCAGCCCGGGGCGGGAGACCCAGTACTTC
-	TRBJ2-3	few	15	TRBV10-1	CASSDRTGIRDTQYF	TGCGCCAGCAGTGACCGAACCGGGATCAGAGATACGCAGTATTTT
-	TRBJ2-3	-	17	TRBV4-3	CASSQDPRLVSTDTQYF	TGCGCCAGCAGCCAAGATCCGCGACTAGTGAGCACAGATACGCAGTATTTT
-	TRBJ1-2	-	16	TRBV7-8	CASSGRRWSTGYGYTF	TGTGCCAGCAGCGGGAGACGCTGGTCCACGGGCTATGGCTACACCTTC
-	TRBJ2-3	-	13	TRBV20-1	CSAEEYMGDTQYF	TGCAGTGCCGAGGAGTATATGGGAGATACGCAGTATTTT
-	TRBJ2-7	many	12	TRBV30	CAWSATRGEQYF	TGTGCCTGGAGTGCGACCAGGGGAGAGCAGTACTTC
-	TRBJ2-3	few	12	TRBV2	CASSEAGYTQYF	TGTGCCAGCAGTGAAGCAGGTTATACGCAGTATTTT
-	TRBJ1-1	many	14	TRBV29-1	CSVEDTGELNEAFF	TGCAGCGTTGAAGATACGGGGGAGCTGAATGAAGCTTTCTTT
TRBD1	TRBJ2-1	many	16	TRBV5-4	CASNPAGDRVGNEQFF	TGTGCCAGCAACCCGGCCGGGGACAGGGTAGGCAATGAGCAGTTCTTC
-	TRBJ2-1	many	15	TRBV20-1	CSATDMATNYNEQFF	TGCAGTGCTACCGACATGGCTACAAATTACAATGAGCAGTTCTTC
TRBD1	TRBJ1-2	few	14	TRBV10-3	CAISPIWDSYGYTF	TGTGCCATCAGCCCTATATGGGACAGCTATGGCTACACCTTC
TRBD2	TRBJ2-3	few	15	TRBV5-1	CASSRLAGGPDTQYF	TGCGCCAGCAGCCGACTAGCGGGAGGTCCAGATACGCAGTATTTT
TRBD1	TRBJ2-2	-	15	TRBV20-1	CSARPGTVDTGELFF	TGCAGTGCTCGCCCCGGGACAGTGGACACCGGGGAGCTGTTTTTT